The 7 T cell receptor beta chains listed next were all sequenced from one sample in a study of cytomegalovirus exposure and HLA in healthy donors. Primers for the PCR totalled 60 Vbeta and 13 Jbeta. Here immunoSEQ multiplex PCR was the method, and the copy in TCRdb shows in-frame clones only, minus some. The profile shows about 150,000 clones, 60% to 80% of them singletons. The sequenced sample was PBMCs. Receptors were obtained from a male donor in good health and CMV-seronegative.

The chain couples TRBV5-1 to TRBJ1-1; a possible D gene is TRBD1 (6 bases). This CDR3 comprises 14 residues. In germline, CDR1 is SGHRS, CDR2 YFSETQ. Trimming removed 0 bases from V and 5 bases from J, with 11 bases in between. This CDR3 is CASSLELGATEAFF. DNA of the CDR3: TGCGCCAGCAGCTTGGAGTTGGGGGCGACTGAAGCTTTCTTT.

The rearrangement uses TRBV5-5 and TRBJ1-1, with D possibly TRBD1 on 5 matching bases. Trimming took 4 bases from V and 0 from J, leaving 19 bases between them. Looked up from germline, CDR1 is SGHKS and CDR2 is YYEKEE (reference sequence). The CDR3 consists of 17 residues. The CDR3 region has the DNA TGTGCCAGCAGCCTCCAGGGTCCGTGGAATCTGAACACTGAAGCTTTCTTT. Translating it yields CASSLQGPWNLNTEAFF.

The chain has TRBV5-4 and TRBJ1-4; D is unclear. The ends were cut back, 3 bases at V and 0 bases at J, with 9 bases in the middle. Germline assignment: CDR1 SGHNT and CDR2 YYREEE (reference sequence). The CDR3 is 15 amino acids. The CDR3, as DNA: TGTGCCAGCAGCTCGAGGAATGCAACTAATGAAAAACTGTTTTTT. It is translated as CASSSRNATNEKLFF.

The chain recombines TRBV5-4 with TRBJ2-1; 7 bases are a match to TRBD1. V lost 4 bases, J lost 0 bases, and 7 bases stayed unmatched. In germline, CDR1 is SGHNT, CDR2 YYREEE (reference sequence). The CDR3 runs to 16 residues. CDR3 amino acids: CASSTNRGLSYNEQFF. The DNA for the CDR3 is TGTGCCAGCAGCACAAACAGGGGTCTCTCCTACAATGAGCAGTTCTTC.

This clone is a singleton in its sample. This chain uses TRBV5-1 with TRBJ2-5, with 10 bases matching TRBD2. The J call is uncertain, as TRBJ2-7 better fits the DNA end. The germline CDR1 and CDR2 sequences are SGHRS and YFSETQ. CDR3 length: 16 residues. The CDR3 is CASSSMTSGRTYEQYF. DNA for the CDR3: TGCGCCAGCAGCTCGATGACTAGCGGGCGAACCTACGAGCAGTACTTC.

This clone was seen only a few times. The chain couples TRBV9 to TRBJ2-3, with TRBD1 matching over 7 bases. The CDR3 totals 18 residues. Germline lookup yields CDR1 SGDLS and CDR2 YYNGEE. With V trimmed by 3 bases and J by 4 bases, 17 bases remained unmatched. In DNA, the CDR3 is TGTGCCAGCAGCGAGTCGACAGGGTCGCCCCAATGGCCAGATACGCAGTATTTT. It codes for CASSESTGSPQWPDTQYF. The whole variable domain, remainder taken from reference TRBV9 and TRBJ2-3, is DSGVTQTPKHLITATGQRVTLRCSPRSGDLSVYWYQQSLDQGLQFLIQYYNGEERAKGNILERFSAQQFPDLHSELNLSSLELGDSALYFCASSESTGSPQWPDTQYFGPGTRLTVL.

The chain links TRBV6-5 to TRBJ2-3; TRBD2 agrees at 9 bases. Per germline, CDR1 MNHEY and CDR2 SVGAGI. Trimming cost V 5 bases and J 1 base; bases outside gene matches: 4. The CDR3 length is 15 residues. The CDR3 protein is CASSPRTSGTDTQYF. The CDR3 nucleotides are TGTGCCAGCAGTCCGAGGACTAGCGGCACAGATACGCAGTATTTT.